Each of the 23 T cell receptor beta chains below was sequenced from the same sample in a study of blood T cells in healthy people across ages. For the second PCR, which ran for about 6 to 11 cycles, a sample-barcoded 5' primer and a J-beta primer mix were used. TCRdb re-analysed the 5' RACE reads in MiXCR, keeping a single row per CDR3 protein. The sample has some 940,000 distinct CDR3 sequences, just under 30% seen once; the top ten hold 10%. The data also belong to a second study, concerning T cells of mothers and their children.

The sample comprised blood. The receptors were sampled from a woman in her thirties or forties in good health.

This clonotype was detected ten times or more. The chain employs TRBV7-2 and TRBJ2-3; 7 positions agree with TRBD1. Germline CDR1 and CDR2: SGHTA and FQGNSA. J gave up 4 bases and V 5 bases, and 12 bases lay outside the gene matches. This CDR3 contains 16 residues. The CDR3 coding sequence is TGTGCCAGCAGCCTTGGGGCCAACAGGGGTTCAGATACGCAGTATTTT. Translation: CASSLGANRGSDTQYF.

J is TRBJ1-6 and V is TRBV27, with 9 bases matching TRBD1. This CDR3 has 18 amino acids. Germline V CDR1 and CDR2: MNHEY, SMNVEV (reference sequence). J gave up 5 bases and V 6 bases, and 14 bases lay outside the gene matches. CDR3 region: CASSLGQGGGEHNSPLHF. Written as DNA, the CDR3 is TGTGCCAGCAGCTTGGGACAGGGCGGCGGTGAGCATAATTCACCCCTCCACTTT.

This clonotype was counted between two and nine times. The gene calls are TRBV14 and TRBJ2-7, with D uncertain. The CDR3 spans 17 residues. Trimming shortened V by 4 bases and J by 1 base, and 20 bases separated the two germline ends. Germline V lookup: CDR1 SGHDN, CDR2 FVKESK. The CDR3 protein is CASSPTRDTSISYEQYF. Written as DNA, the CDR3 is TGTGCCAGCAGCCCAACGAGAGACACCTCAATATCCTACGAGCAGTACTTC.

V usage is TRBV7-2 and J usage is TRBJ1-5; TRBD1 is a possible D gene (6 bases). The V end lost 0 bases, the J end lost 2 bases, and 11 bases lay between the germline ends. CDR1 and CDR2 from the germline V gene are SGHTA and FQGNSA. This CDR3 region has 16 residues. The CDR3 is CASSLAAGGGNQPQHF. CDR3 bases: TGTGCCAGCAGCTTAGCGGCTGGGGGCGGCAATCAGCCCCAGCATTTT.

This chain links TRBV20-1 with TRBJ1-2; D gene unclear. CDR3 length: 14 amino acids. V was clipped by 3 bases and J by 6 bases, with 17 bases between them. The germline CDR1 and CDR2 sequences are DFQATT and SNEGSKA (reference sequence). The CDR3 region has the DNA TGCAGTGCTAGGGACCGGGGTTCGTGGGATGGCTACACCTTC. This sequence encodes CSARDRGSWDGYTF.

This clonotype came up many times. The CDR3: CASSLKAGGDTQYF. The CDR3 DNA reads as TGTGCCAGCAGTTTAAAGGCAGGGGGGGATACGCAGTATTTT. V gene TRBV28 combines with J gene TRBJ2-3, with a tentative D call TRBD1 (7 bases). The V gene's germline CDR1 is MDHEN and CDR2 SYDVKM. The CDR3 consists of 14 residues. V lost 2 bases and J 6 bases, leaving 12 bases between the germline ends.

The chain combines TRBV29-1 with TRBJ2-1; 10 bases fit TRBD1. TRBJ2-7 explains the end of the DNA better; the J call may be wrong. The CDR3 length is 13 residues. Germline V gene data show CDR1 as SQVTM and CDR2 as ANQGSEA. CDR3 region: CSVPGQGYNEQYF. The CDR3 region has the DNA TGCAGCGTTCCGGGACAGGGGTACAATGAGCAGTACTTC.

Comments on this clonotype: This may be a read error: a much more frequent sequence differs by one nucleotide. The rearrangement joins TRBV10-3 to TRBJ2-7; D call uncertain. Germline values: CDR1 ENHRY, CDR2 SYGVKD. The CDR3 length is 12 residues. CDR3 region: CATSDGTYEQYF. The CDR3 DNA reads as TGTGCCACCAGTGACGGTACCTACGAGCAGTACTTC.

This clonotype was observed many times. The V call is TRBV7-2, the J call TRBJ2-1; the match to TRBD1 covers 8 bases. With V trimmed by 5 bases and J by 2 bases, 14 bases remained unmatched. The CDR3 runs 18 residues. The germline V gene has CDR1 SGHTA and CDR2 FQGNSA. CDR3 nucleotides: TGTGCCAGCAGCACTCCGGACGCCGGGACAGGAGCCTACAATGAGCAGTTCTTC. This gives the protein CASSTPDAGTGAYNEQFF.

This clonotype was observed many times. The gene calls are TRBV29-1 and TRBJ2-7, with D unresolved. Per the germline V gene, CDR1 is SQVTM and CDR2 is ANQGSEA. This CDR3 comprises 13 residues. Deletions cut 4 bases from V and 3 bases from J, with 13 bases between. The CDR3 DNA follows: TGCAGCGTTGTAGGGTCAGGCAGCTACGAGCAGTACTTC. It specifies CSVVGSGSYEQYF.

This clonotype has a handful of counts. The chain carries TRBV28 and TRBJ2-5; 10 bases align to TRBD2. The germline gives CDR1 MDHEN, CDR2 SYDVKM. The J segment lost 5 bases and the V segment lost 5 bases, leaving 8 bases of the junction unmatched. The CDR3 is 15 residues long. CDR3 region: CASSRPSGGAETQYF. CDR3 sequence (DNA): TGTGCCAGCAGTCGTCCCAGCGGGGGGGCTGAGACCCAGTACTTC.

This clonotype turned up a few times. CDR3: CASSPMGGTGELFF. The CDR3 nucleotides read TGTGCCAGCAGCCCAATGGGAGGCACCGGGGAGCTGTTTTTT. The V call is TRBV7-3, the J call TRBJ2-2; maybe TRBD2 (6 bases). V was trimmed by 5 bases and J by 4 bases, leaving 11 bases between them. Germline values: CDR1 SGHTA, CDR2 FQGTGA. CDR3 length equals 14 residues.

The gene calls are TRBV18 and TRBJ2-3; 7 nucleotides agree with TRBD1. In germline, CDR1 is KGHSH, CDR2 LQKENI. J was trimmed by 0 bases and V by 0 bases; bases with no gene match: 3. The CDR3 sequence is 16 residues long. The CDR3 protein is CASSPPGGPSTDTQYF. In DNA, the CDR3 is TGTGCCAGCTCACCACCAGGGGGCCCTAGCACAGATACGCAGTATTTT.

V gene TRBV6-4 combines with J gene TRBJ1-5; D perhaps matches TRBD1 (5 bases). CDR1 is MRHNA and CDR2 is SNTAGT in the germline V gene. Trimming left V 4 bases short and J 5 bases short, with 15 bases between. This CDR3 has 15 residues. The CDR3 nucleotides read TGTGCCAGCAGTGTTGGGGCGCGCGAAGATCAGCCCCAGCATTTT. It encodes CASSVGAREDQPQHF.

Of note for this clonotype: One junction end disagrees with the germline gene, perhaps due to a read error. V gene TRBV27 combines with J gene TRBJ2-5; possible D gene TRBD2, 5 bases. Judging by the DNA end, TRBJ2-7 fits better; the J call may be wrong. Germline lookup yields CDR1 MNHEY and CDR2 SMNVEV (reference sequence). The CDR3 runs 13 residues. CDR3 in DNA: TGTGCCTGCAGTTTACGAGGAGGCTACGAGCAGTACTTC. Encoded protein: CACSLRGGYEQYF.

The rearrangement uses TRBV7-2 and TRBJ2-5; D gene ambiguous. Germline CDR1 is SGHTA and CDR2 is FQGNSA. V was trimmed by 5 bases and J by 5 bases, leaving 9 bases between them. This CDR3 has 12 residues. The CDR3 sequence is CASSNILETQYF. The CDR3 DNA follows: TGTGCCAGCAGCAATATTCTGGAGACCCAGTACTTC.

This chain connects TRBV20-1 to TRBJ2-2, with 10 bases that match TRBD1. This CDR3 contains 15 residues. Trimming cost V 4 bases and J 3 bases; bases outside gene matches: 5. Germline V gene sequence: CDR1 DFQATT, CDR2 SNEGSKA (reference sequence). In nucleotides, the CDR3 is TGCAGTGCTACCCCCGGGACAGGGGACACCGGGGAGCTGTTTTTT. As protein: CSATPGTGDTGELFF.

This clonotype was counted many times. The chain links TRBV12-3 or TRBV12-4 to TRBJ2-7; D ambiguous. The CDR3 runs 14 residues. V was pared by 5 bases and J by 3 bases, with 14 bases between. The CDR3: CASSRQNSVYEQYF. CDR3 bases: TGTGCCAGCAGTCGCCAAAATAGTGTCTACGAGCAGTACTTC.

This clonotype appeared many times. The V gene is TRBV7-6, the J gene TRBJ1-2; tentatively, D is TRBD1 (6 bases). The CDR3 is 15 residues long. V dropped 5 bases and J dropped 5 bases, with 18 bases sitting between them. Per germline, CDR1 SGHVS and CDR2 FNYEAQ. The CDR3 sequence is CASSPGGGIGYGYTF. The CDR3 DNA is TGTGCCAGCAGCCCCGGGGGGGGCATAGGTTATGGCTACACCTTC. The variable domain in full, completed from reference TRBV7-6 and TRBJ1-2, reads GAGVSQSPRYKVTKRGQDVALRCDPISGHVSLYWYRQALGQGPEFLTYFNYEAQQDKSGLPNDRFSAERPEGSISTLTIQRTEQRDSAMYRCASSPGGGIGYGYTFGSGTRLTVV.

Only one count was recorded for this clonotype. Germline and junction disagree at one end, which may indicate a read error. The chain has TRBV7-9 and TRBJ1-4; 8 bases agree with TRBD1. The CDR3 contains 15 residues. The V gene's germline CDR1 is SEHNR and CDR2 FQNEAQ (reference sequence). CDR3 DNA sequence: TGTGCCAGCAGCTACTGGACAGGGCTTAATGAAAAACGGTTTTTT. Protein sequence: CASSYWTGLNEKRFF.

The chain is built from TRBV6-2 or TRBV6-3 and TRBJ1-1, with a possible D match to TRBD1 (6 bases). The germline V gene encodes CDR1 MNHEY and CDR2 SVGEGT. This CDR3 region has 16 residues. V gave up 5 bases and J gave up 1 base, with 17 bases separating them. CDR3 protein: CASSIMRTAPNTEAFF. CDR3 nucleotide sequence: TGTGCCAGCAGTATAATGAGGACAGCCCCGAACACTGAAGCTTTCTTT.

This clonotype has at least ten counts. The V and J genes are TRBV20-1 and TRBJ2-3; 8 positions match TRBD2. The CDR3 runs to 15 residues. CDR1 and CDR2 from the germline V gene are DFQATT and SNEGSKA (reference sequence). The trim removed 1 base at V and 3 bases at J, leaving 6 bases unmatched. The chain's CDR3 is CSARVQRGSTDTQYF. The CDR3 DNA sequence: TGCAGTGCTAGAGTTCAGCGGGGGTCAACAGATACGCAGTATTTT.

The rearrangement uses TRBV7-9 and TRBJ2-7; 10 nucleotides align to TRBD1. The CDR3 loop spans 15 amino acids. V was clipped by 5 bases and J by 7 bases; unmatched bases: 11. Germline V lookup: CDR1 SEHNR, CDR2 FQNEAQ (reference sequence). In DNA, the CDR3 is TGTGCCAGCAGCCCCGGGACAGGGGTAGTAGATGAGCAGTACTTC. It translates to CASSPGTGVVDEQYF.